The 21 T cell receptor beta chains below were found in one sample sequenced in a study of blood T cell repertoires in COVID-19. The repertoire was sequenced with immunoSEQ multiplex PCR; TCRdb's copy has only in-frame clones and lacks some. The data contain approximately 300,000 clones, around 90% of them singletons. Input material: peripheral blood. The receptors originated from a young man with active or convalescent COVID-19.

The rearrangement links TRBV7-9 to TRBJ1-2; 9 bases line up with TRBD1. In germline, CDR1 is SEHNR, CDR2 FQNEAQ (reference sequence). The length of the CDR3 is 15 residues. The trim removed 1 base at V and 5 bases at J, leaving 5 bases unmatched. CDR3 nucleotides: TGTGCCAGCAGCTTAGGTCGGACAGGGGAGTATGGCTACACCTTC. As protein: CASSLGRTGEYGYTF.

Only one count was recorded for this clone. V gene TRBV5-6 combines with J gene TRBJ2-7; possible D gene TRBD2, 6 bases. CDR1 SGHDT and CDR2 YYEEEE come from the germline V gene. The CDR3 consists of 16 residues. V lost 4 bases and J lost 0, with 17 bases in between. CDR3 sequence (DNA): TGTGCCAGCAGCGCCCTGACGGGGGTGGACTCCTACGAGCAGTACTTC. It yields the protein CASSALTGVDSYEQYF.

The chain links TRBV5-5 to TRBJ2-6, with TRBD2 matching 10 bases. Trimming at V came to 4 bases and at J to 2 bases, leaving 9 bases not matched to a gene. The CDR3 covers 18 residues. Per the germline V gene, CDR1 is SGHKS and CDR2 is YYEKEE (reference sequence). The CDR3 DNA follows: TGTGCCAGCAGCGCAAAAGGGACTAGCGTCCCTGGGGCCAACGTCCTGACTTTC. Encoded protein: CASSAKGTSVPGANVLTF.

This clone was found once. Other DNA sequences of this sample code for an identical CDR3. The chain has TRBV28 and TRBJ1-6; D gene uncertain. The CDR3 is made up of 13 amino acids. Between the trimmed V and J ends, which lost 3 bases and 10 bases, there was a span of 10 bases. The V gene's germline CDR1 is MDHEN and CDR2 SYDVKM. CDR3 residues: CASSLTGNSPLHF. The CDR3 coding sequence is TGTGCCAGCAGTTTGACCGGGAACTCACCCCTCCACTTT.

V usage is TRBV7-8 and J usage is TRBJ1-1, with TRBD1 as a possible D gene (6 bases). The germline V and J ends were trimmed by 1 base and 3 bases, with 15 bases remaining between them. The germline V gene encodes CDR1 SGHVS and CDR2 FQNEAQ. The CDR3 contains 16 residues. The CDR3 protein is CASSLEAGDPYTEAFF. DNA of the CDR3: TGTGCCAGCAGCTTAGAGGCAGGGGATCCGTACACTGAAGCTTTCTTT.

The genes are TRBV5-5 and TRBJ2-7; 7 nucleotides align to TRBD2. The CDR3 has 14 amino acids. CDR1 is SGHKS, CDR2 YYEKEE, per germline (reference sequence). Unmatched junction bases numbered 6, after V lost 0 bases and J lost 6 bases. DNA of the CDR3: TGTGCCAGCAGCTTGGTGGGGAGGGAAGGCGAGCAGTACTTC. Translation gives CASSLVGREGEQYF.

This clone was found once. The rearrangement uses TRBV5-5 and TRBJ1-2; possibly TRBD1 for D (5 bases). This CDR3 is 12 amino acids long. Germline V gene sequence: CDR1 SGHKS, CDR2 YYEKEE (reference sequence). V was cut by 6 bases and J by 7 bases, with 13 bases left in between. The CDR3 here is CASNAGQGGYTF. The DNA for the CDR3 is TGTGCCAGCAACGCAGGGCAGGGTGGCTACACCTTC.

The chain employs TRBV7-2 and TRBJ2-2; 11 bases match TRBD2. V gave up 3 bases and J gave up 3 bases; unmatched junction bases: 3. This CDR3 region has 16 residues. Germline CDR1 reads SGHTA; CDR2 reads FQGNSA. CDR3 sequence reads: CASSFGTSGDTGELFF. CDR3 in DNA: TGTGCCAGCAGCTTCGGGACTAGCGGAGACACCGGGGAGCTGTTTTTT.

This CDR3 reads CASSLDTASTDTQYF. Here the CDR3 DNA reads TGTGCCAGCAGCCTCGACACCGCGAGCACAGATACGCAGTATTTT. This chain joins TRBV28 and TRBJ2-3; D unresolved. Germline loops: CDR1 MDHEN, CDR2 SYDVKM. CDR3 length: 15 amino acids. V was clipped by 6 bases and J by 0 bases, with 13 bases between them.

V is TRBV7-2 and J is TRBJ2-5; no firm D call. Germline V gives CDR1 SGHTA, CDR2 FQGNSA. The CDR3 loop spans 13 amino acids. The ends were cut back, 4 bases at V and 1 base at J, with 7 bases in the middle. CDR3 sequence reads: CASSSPFQETQYF. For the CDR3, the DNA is TGTGCCAGCAGCTCCCCGTTCCAAGAGACCCAGTACTTC. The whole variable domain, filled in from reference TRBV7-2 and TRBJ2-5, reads GAGVSQSPSNKVTEKGKDVELRCDPISGHTALYWYRQSLGQGLEFLIYFQGNSAPDKSGLPSDRFSAERTGGSVSTLTIQRTQQEDSAVYLCASSSPFQETQYFGPGTRLLVL.

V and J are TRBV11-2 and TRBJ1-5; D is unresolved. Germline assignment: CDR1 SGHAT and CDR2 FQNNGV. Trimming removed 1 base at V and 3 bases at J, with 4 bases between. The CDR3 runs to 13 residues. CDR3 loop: CASSLGANQPQHF. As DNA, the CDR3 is TGTGCCAGCAGCTTAGGGGCCAATCAGCCCCAGCATTTT.

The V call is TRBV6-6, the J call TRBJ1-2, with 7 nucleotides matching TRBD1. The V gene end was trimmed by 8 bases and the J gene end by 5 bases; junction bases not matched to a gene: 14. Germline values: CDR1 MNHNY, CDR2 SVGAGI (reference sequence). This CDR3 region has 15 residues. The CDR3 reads CASVTAEQGLYGYTF. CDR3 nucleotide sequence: TGTGCCAGCGTAACAGCGGAACAGGGGTTGTATGGCTACACCTTC.

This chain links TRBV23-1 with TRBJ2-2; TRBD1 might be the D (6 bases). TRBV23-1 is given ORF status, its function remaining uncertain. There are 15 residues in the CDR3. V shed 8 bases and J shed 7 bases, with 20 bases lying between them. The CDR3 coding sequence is TGCGCCAGCCCACCGTGGGCAGGGGACCTCGGGGAGCTGTTTTTT. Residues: CASPPWAGDLGELFF.

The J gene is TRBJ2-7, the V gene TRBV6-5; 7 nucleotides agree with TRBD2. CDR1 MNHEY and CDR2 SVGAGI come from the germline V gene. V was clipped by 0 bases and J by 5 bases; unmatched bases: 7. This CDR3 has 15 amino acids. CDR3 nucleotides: TGTGCCAGCAGTTACTCGACCGCGGGAGTGAACGAGCAGTACTTC. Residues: CASSYSTAGVNEQYF.

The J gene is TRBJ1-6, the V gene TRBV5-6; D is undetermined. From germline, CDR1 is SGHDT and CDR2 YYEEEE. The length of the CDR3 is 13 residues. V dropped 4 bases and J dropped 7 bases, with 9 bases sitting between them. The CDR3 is CASSDYRNSPLHF. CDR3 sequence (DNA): TGTGCCAGCAGCGACTACCGGAATTCACCCCTCCACTTT. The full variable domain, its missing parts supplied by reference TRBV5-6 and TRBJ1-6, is DAGVTQSPTHLIKTRGQQVTLRCSPKSGHDTVSWYQQALGQGPQFIFQYYEEEERQRGNFPDRFSGHQFPNYSSELNVNALLLGDSALYLCASSDYRNSPLHFGNGTRLTVT.

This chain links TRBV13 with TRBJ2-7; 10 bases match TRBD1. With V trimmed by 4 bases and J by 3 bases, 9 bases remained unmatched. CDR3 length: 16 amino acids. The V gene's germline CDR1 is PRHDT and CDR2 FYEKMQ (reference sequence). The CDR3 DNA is TGTGCCAGCAGCTCAGAAACGGGGACAGGGGTCTACGAGCAGTACTTC. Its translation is CASSSETGTGVYEQYF.

The CDR3 region has the DNA TGTGCCAGCAGTCCCTCCCCTACAGATACGCAGTATTTT. Its protein product is CASSPSPTDTQYF. This sequence joins TRBV12-3 or TRBV12-4 and TRBJ2-3; D gene ambiguous. The ends were cut back, 5 bases at V and 3 bases at J, with 9 bases in the middle. This CDR3 region has 13 residues.

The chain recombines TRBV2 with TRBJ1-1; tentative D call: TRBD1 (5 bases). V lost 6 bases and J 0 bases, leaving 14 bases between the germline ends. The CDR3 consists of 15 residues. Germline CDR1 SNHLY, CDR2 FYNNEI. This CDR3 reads CASSATGTLNTEAFF. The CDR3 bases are TGTGCCAGCAGCGCGACCGGGACTTTGAACACTGAAGCTTTCTTT.

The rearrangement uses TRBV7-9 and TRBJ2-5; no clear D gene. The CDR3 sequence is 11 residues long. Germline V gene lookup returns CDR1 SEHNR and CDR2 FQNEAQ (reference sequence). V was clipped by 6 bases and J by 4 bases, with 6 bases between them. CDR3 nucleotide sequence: TGTGCCAGCAGACCTATAGAGACCCAGTACTTC. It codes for CASRPIETQYF.

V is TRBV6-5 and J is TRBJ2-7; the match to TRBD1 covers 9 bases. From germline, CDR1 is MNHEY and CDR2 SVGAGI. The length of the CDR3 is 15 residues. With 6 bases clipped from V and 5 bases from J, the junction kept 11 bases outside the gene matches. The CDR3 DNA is TGTGCCAGCAGCTCCTCCGGGACAGGGAACCACGAGCAGTACTTC. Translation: CASSSSGTGNHEQYF.

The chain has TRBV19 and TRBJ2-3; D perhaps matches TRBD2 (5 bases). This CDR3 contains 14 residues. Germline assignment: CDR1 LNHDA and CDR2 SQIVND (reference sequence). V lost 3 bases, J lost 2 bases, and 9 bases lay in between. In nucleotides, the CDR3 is TGTGCCAGTAGTATCTCGGGAAACACAGATACGCAGTATTTT. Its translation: CASSISGNTDTQYF.